Each of the 7 T cell receptor beta chains below was sequenced from the same sample in a study of blood T cells in healthy people across ages. Alongside a J-beta primer mix, a sample-barcoded 5' primer served in a second PCR lasting roughly 7 to 11 cycles. TCRdb independently ran MiXCR on the 5' RACE reads; one entry per CDR3 protein. The data hold roughly 800,000 distinct CDR3 sequences, with roughly 64% observed a single time. The sequenced sample consisted of blood. These receptors all stem from a young man in good health.

This clonotype has more than one count but fewer than ten. The CDR3 nucleotides are TGTGCCAGCAGCCCTTCCCGACAGGGCGGAGGCTACACCTTC. Protein: CASSPSRQGGGYTF. The chain couples TRBV7-8 to TRBJ1-2; 7 bases are shared with TRBD1. This CDR3 has 14 residues. V was clipped by 5 bases and J by 8 bases; unmatched bases: 11. In germline, CDR1 is SGHVS, CDR2 FQNEAQ. Full variable domain (missing parts from reference TRBV7-8 and TRBJ1-2): GAGVSQSPRYKVAKRGQDVALRCDPISGHVSLFWYQQALGQGPEFLTYFQNEAQLDKSGLPSDRFFAERPEGSVSTLKIQRTQQEDSAVYLCASSPSRQGGGYTFGSGTRLTVV.

The gene calls are TRBV18 and TRBJ2-3; TRBD2 agrees at 11 bases. This CDR3 comprises 17 residues. The germline gives CDR1 KGHSH, CDR2 LQKENI. J lost 10 bases, V lost 2 bases, and 14 bases had no gene match. For the CDR3, the DNA is TGTGCCAGCTCACCATATACTAGCGGGAGCTCACCCCAGGCGCAGTATTTT. This sequence encodes CASSPYTSGSSPQAQYF.

V and J are TRBV4-3 and TRBJ2-7; 10 bases line up with TRBD1. The CDR3 runs 15 residues. The trim removed 3 bases at V and 5 bases at J, leaving 7 bases unmatched. Germline-derived CDR1 and CDR2 are LGHNA and YSLEER. Here the CDR3 DNA reads TGCGCCAGCAGCCAGGCCGGGACAGGGGCGGACGAGCAGTACTTC. It codes for CASSQAGTGADEQYF.

The chain combines TRBV6-1 with TRBJ2-4; 7 bases map to TRBD2. The tail of the sequence fits TRBJ2-7 better, so the J call may be wrong. This CDR3 spans 15 amino acids. Germline V CDR1 and CDR2: MNHNS, SASEGT. CDR3 amino acids: CASSELGRDDYEQYF. The CDR3 DNA is TGTGCCAGCAGTGAACTGGGGAGGGACGACTACGAGCAGTACTTC.

The chain is built from TRBV5-5 and TRBJ2-7, with 7 bases fitting TRBD2. Germline V gene sequence: CDR1 SGHKS, CDR2 YYEKEE (reference sequence). V dropped 4 bases and J dropped 2; count of bases not matched to a gene: 6. The CDR3 is made up of 14 amino acids. The CDR3 sequence: CASSRLAEPYEQYF. The CDR3 DNA reads TGTGCCAGCAGCCGGCTAGCGGAACCCTACGAGCAGTACTTC. The variable domain in full, completed from reference TRBV5-5 and TRBJ2-7, reads DAGVTQSPTHLIKTRGQQVTLRCSPISGHKSVSWYQQVLGQGPQFIFQYYEKEERGRGNFPDRFSARQFPNYSSELNVNALLLGDSALYLCASSRLAEPYEQYFGPGTRLTVT.

Worth noting for this clonotype: The junction and the germline gene differ at one end; a read error may be behind it. The chain's CDR3 is CAISGANVPTF. DNA of the CDR3: TGTGCCATCTCTGGGGCCAACGTCCCGACTTTC. This sequence joins TRBV10-3 and TRBJ2-6, with D maybe TRBD1 (5 bases). Germline V gene data show CDR1 as ENHRY and CDR2 as SYGVKD. The CDR3 runs to 11 residues.

The chain combines TRBV2 with TRBJ1-6; D is ambiguous. V lost 4 bases and J lost 5, with 9 bases in between. The CDR3 runs 14 residues. Germline assignment: CDR1 SNHLY and CDR2 FYNNEI. As DNA, the CDR3 is TGTGCCAGCAGTGTGTCAGTTAATAATTCACCCCTCCACTTT. Translated, it gives CASSVSVNNSPLHF.